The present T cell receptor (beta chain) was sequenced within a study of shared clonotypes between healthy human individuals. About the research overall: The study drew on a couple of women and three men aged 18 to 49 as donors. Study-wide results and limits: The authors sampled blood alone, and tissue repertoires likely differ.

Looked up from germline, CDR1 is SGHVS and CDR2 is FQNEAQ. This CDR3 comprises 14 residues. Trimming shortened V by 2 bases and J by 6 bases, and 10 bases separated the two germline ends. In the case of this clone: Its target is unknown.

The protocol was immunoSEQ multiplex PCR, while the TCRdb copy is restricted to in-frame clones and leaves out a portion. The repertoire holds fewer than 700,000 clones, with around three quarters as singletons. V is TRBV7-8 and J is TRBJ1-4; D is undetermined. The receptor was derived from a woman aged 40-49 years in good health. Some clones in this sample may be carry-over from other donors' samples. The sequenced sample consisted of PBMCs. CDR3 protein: CASSLSSRHEKLFF. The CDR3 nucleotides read TGTGCCAGCAGCTTATCCAGTCGACATGAAAAACTGTTTTTT.